The 4 T cell receptor beta chains listed next were all sequenced from one sample in a study of blood T cell repertoires in COVID-19. The table came from immunoSEQ multiplex PCR; TCRdb's copy has only in-frame clones and leaves some out. The sample includes 24,000 or so clones, around 87% seen only once; the top ten take approximately 13%. Sample: peripheral blood. The receptors stem from a human donor in a cohort sampled during active COVID-19. The donor label of this sample is uncertain.

This clone was seen just once. The chain employs TRBV18 and TRBJ1-2; D uncertain. The CDR3 extends over 14 amino acids. Germline loops: CDR1 KGHSH, CDR2 LQKENI. Trimming removed 2 bases from V and 1 base from J, with 8 bases in between. CDR3 nucleotide sequence: TGTGCCAGCTCACCATCGGGAGTTAACTATGGCTACACCTTC. Its protein product is CASSPSGVNYGYTF.

This clone was recorded a few times. This sequence joins TRBV11-1 and TRBJ1-1; the D is unclear. Per germline, CDR1 SGHAT and CDR2 FQDESV (reference sequence). This CDR3 has 11 amino acids. V was clipped by 1 base and J by 8 bases, with 5 bases between them. The CDR3 nucleotides are TGTGCCAGCAGCTTAGGGGCCGAAGCTTTCTTT. Amino acids: CASSLGAEAFF.

The chain employs TRBV4-1 and TRBJ2-7, with D possibly matching TRBD1 (6 bases). The CDR3 contains 14 residues. V lost 1 base and J 2 bases, leaving 9 bases between the germline ends. CDR1 is MGHRA and CDR2 is YSYEKL in the germline V gene. CDR3 sequence (DNA): TGCGCCAGCAGCCAAGGGGCAGGGGCCTACGAGCAGTACTTC. Protein sequence: CASSQGAGAYEQYF.

The chain recombines TRBV7-2 with TRBJ2-3; 9 nucleotides align to TRBD2. Trimming took 4 bases from V and 4 from J; bases not matched to a gene: 9. Looked up from germline, CDR1 is SGHTA and CDR2 is FQGNSA. The CDR3 has 16 residues. The DNA for the CDR3 is TGTGCCAGCAGCTCACGACTAGCGGTTATCCCAGATACGCAGTATTTT. Its protein product is CASSSRLAVIPDTQYF.